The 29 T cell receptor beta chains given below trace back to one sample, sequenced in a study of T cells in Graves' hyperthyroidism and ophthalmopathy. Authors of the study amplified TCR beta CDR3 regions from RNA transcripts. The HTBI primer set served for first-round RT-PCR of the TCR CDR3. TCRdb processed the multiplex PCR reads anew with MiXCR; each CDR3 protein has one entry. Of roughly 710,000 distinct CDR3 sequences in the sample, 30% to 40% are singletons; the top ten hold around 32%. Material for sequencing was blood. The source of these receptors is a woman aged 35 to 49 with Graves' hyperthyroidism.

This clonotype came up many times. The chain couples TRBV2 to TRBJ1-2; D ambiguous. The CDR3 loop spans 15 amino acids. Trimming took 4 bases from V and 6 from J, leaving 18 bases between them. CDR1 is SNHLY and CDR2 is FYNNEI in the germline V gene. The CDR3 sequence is CASSAHPRGMDGYTF. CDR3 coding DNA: TGTGCCAGCAGTGCCCACCCCCGGGGAATGGATGGCTACACCTTC.

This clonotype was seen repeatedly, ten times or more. Here the CDR3 reads CASSAFSGTGWSTEAFF. The CDR3 DNA is TGTGCCAGCAGCGCCTTCTCCGGGACAGGGTGGAGCACTGAAGCTTTCTTT. The chain employs TRBV2 and TRBJ1-1, with 9 bases matching TRBD1. J was trimmed by 4 bases and V by 6 bases; bases with no gene match: 15. The CDR3 spans 17 residues. Germline V lookup: CDR1 SNHLY, CDR2 FYNNEI.

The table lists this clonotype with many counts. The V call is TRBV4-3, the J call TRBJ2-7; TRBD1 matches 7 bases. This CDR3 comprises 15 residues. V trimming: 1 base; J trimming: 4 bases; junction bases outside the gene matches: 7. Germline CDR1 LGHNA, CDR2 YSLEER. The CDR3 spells CASSQGEGQPYEQYF. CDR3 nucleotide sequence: TGCGCCAGCAGCCAAGGTGAGGGACAGCCATACGAGCAGTACTTC.

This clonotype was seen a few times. The CDR3, as DNA: TGTGCCAGCAGCTTGATAGCCGGGGAGCTGTTTTTT. As protein: CASSLIAGELFF. This chain joins TRBV5-6 and TRBJ2-2, with no clear D. The germline V gene has CDR1 SGHDT and CDR2 YYEEEE. The CDR3 has 12 residues. V shed 1 base and J shed 6 bases, with 4 bases lying between them.

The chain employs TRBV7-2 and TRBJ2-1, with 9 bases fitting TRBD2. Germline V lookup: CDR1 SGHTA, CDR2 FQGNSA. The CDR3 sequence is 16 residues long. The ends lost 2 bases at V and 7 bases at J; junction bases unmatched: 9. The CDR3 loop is CASSLIILAGMNEQFF. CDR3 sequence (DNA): TGTGCCAGCAGCTTAATTATTCTAGCGGGAATGAATGAGCAGTTCTTC. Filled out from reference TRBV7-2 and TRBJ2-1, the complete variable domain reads GAGVSQSPSNKVTEKGKDVELRCDPISGHTALYWYRQSLGQGLEFLIYFQGNSAPDKSGLPSDRFSAERTGGSVSTLTIQRTQQEDSAVYLCASSLIILAGMNEQFFGPGTRLTVL.

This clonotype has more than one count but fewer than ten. The CDR3 loop reads CASGLVNDEQYF. In nucleotides, the CDR3 is TGTGCTAGTGGTTTGGTAAACGACGAGCAGTACTTC. V is TRBV12-5 and J is TRBJ2-7, with D unclear. CDR1 LGHNT and CDR2 FRNRAP come from the germline V gene. Between the trimmed V and J ends, which lost 0 bases and 5 bases, there was a span of 5 bases. The CDR3 has 12 residues.

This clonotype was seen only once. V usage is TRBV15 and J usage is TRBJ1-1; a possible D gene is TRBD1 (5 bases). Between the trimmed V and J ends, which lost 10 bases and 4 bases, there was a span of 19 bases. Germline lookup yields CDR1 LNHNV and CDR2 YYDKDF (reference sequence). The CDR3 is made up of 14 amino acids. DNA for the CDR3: TGTGCCAGCACTATAAACGCCGGGACCACTGAAGCTTTCTTT. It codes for CASTINAGTTEAFF.

The CDR3 nucleotides read TGTGCCAGCAGCAAACAGGGCAGGGATAATTCACCCCTCCACTTT. It yields the protein CASSKQGRDNSPLHF. This chain joins TRBV5-6 and TRBJ1-6; perhaps TRBD1 as D (6 bases). CDR3 length equals 15 residues. CDR1 is SGHDT and CDR2 is YYEEEE in the germline V gene. V lost 4 bases to trimming and J lost 5 bases, with 13 bases between them.

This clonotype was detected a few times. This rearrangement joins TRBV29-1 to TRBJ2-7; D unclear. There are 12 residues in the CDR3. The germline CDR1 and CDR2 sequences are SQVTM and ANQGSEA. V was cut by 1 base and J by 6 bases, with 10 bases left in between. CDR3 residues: CSVEGQGREQYF. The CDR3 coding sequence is TGCAGCGTTGAAGGGCAAGGACGCGAGCAGTACTTC.

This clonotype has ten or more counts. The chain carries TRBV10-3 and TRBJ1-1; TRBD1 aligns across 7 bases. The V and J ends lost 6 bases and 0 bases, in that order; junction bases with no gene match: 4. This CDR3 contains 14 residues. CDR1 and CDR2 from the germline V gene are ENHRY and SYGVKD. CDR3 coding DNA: TGTGCCATCAGAGAAGGGACAGTGAACACTGAAGCTTTCTTT. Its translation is CAIREGTVNTEAFF.

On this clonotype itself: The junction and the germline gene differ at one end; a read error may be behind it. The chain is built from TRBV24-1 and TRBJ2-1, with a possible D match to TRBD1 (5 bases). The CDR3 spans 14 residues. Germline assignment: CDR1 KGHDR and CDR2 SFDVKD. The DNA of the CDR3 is TGTGCCAGCAGTTACCAAGGGGCTGATAGTGAGCAGTTCTTC. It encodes CASSYQGADSEQFF.

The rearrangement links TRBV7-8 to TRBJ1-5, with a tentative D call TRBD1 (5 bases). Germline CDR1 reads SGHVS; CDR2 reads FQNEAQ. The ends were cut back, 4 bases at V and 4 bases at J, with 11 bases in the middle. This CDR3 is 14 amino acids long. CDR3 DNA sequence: TGTGCCAGCAGCTACCGGGGGGTAAATCAGCCCCAGCATTTT. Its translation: CASSYRGVNQPQHF.

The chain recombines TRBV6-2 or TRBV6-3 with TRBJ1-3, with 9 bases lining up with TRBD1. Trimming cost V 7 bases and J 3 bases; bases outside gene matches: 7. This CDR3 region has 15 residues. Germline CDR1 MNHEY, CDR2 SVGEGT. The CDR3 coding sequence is TGTGCCAGCACCCGGACAGGGGCATTTGGAAACACCATATATTTT. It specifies CASTRTGAFGNTIYF.

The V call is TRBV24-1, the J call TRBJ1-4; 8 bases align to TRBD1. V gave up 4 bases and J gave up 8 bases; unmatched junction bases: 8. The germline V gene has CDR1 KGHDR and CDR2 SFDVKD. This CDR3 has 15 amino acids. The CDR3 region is CATSETGDEWEKLFF. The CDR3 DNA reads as TGTGCCACCAGTGAGACAGGGGACGAGTGGGAAAAACTGTTTTTT.

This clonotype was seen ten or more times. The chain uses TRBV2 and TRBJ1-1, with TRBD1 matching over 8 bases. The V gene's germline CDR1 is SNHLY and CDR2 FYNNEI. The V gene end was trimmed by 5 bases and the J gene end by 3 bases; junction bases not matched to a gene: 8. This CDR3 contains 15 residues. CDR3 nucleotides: TGTGCCAGCAGTTCTAGACAGGGGTCGGACACTGAAGCTTTCTTT. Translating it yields CASSSRQGSDTEAFF.

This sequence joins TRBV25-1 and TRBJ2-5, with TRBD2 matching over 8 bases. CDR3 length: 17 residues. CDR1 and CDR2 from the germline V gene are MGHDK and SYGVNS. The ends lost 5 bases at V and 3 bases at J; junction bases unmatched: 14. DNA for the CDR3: TGTGCCAGCAGTTTAGGAGGCTCGGGGGGGCCCAAAGAGACCCAGTACTTC. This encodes CASSLGGSGGPKETQYF.

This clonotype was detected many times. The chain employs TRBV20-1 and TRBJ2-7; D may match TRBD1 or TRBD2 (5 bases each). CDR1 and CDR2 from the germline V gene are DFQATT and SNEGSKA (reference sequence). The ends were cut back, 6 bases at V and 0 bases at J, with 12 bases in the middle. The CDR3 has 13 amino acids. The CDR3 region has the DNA TGCAGTGCCCGGGACCCGAGCTCCTACGAGCAGTACTTC. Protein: CSARDPSSYEQYF.

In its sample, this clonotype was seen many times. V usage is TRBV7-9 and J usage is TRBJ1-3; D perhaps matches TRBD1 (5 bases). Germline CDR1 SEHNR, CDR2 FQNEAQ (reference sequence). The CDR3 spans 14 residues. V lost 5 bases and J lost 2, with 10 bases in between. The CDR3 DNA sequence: TGTGCCAGCAGCAAGACAGTTACTGGAAACACCATATATTTT. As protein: CASSKTVTGNTIYF.

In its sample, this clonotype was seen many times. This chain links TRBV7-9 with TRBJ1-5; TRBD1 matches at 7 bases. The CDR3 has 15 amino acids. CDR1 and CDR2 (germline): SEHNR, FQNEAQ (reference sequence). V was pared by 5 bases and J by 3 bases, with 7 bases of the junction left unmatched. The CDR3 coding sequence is TGTGCCAGCAGCGCCCACAGGGGTACCAATCAGCCCCAGCATTTT. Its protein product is CASSAHRGTNQPQHF.

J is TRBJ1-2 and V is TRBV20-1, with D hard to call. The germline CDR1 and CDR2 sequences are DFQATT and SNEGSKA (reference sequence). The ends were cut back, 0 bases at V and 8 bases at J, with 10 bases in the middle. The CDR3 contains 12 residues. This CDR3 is CSAREGDVGYTF. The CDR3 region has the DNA TGCAGTGCTAGAGAAGGAGACGTGGGCTACACCTTC.

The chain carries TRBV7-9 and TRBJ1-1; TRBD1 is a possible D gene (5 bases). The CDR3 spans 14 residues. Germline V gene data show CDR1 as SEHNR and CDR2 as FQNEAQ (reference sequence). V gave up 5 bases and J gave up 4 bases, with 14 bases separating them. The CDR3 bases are TGTGCCAGCAGCCACCGGGACGTGGGCACTGAAGCTTTCTTT. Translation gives CASSHRDVGTEAFF.

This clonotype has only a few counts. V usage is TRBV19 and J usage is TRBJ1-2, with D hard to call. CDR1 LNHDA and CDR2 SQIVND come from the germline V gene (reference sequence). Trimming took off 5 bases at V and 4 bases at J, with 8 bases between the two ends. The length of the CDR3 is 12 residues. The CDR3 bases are TGTGCCAGTAGTGCTAACAGCTATGGCTACACCTTC. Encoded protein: CASSANSYGYTF.

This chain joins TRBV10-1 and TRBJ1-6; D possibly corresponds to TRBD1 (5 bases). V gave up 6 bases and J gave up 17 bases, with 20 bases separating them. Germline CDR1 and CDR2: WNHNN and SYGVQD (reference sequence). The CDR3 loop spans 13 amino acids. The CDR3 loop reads CASRTGPLHPIHF. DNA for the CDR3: TGCGCCAGCAGGACGGGACCTCTGCACCCGATCCACTTT.

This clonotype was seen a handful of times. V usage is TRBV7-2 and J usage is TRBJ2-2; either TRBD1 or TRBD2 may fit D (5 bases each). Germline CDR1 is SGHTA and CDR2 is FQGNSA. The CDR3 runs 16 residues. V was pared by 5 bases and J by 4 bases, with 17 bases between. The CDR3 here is CASSLGTVGSTGELFF. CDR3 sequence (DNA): TGTGCCAGCAGCCTCGGGACGGTGGGTTCCACCGGGGAGCTGTTTTTT.

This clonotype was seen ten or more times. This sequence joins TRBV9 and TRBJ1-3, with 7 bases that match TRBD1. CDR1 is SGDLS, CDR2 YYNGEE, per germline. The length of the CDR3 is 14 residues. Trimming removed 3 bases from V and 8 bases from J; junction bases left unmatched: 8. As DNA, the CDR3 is TGTGCCAGCAGCGCCCAGGGGGGGGCCGACACCATATATTTT. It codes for CASSAQGGADTIYF.

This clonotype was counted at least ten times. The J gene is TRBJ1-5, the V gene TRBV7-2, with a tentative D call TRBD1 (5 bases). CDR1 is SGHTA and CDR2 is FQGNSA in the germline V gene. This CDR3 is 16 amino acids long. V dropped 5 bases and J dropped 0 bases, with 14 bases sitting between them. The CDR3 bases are TGTGCCAGCAGCCCTACCGGGACGGTTAGCAATCAGCCCCAGCATTTT. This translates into CASSPTGTVSNQPQHF.

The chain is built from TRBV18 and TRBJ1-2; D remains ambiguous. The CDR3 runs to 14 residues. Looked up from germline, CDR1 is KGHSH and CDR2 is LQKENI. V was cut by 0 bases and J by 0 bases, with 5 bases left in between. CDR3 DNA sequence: TGTGCCAGCTCACCACCGAACGCTAACTATGGCTACACCTTC. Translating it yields CASSPPNANYGYTF. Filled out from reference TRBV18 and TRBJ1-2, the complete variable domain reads NAGVMQNPRHLVRRRGQEARLRCSPMKGHSHVYWYRQLPEEGLKFMVYLQKENIIDESGMPKERFSAEFPKEGPSILRIQQVVRGDSAAYFCASSPPNANYGYTFGSGTRLTVV.

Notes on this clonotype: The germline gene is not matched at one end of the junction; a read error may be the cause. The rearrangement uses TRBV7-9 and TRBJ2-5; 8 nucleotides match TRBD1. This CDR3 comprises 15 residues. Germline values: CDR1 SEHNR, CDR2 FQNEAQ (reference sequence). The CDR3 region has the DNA TGTGCTAGCAGCGTTGGACAGGGTCGGCAAGAGACCCAGTACTTC. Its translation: CASSVGQGRQETQYF.

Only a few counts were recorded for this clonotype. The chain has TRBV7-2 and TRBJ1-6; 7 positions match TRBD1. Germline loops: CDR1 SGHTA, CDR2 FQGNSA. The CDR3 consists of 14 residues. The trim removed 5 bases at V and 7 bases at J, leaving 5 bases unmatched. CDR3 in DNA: TGTGCCAGCAGCACAGGGGTCCTGAATTCACCCCTCCACTTT. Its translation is CASSTGVLNSPLHF.